This is a list of T cell receptor beta chains from one sample in a study of cytomegalovirus exposure and HLA in healthy donors. Repertoires were generated with immunoSEQ multiplex PCR, while TCRdb's copy carries only in-frame clones and drops some. The sample has approximately 150,000 clones, about 80% seen once; the top ten hold roughly 3.6%. Sequencing input: PBMCs. Receptors were obtained from a man younger than 45 in good health and CMV-seropositive. Both conserved end residues are part of each CDR3. The D gene is left open where the match is weak. Not every row has a clone size; where given, it reads once, few, many or a size class.

V	D	J	size	DNA	CDR3
TRBV27	TRBD2	TRBJ2-3	few	TGTGCCAGCAGTTTATTTAGCGGGGGGGTCAGAGATACGCAGTATTTT	CASSLFSGGVRDTQYF
TRBV5-6	-	TRBJ1-3	-	TGTGCCAGCAGCTTGGTAGGGGGGGAAAGGGCCTCTGGAAACACCATATATTTT	CASSLVGGERASGNTIYF
TRBV30	-	TRBJ2-2	-	TGTGCCTGGACAGTTAACACCGGGGAGCTGTTTTTT	CAWTVNTGELFF
TRBV5-1	-	TRBJ2-1	-	TGCGCCAGCAGCCCGGGATCTTATTACAATGAGCAGTTCTTC	CASSPGSYYNEQFF
TRBV5-1	-	TRBJ1-2	-	TGCGCCACTACAGGGATTGGTTCTAACTATGGCTACACCTTC	CATTGIGSNYGYTF
TRBV9	-	TRBJ1-5	few	TGTGCCAGCAACGCAGGGGACAGCAATCAGCCCCAGCATTTT	CASNAGDSNQPQHF
TRBV28	-	TRBJ2-3	-	TGTGCCAGCACCCTAGCCGGAAAGAGCACAGATACGCAGTATTTT	CASTLAGKSTDTQYF
TRBV5-4	TRBD1	TRBJ1-2	-	TGTGCCAGCAGCTTTGGACAGGGGGACTATGGCTACACCTTC	CASSFGQGDYGYTF
TRBV6-1	TRBD1	TRBJ2-7	-	TGTGCCAGCAGCCGGACAGGGGATGTCTACGAGCAGTACTTC	CASSRTGDVYEQYF
TRBV29-1	-	TRBJ2-7	-	TGCAGCGGCGGAACAGGTCTGGGGTACTACGAGCAGTACTTC	CSGGTGLGYYEQYF
TRBV7-2	-	TRBJ1-6	-	TGTGCCAGCAGTTATCGGGTTGTGACGGATTCACCCCTCCACTTT	CASSYRVVTDSPLHF
TRBV19	TRBD1	TRBJ1-6	-	TGTGCCAGTAGCCGGACAGGCTATAATTCACCCCTCCACTTT	CASSRTGYNSPLHF
TRBV10-3	-	TRBJ2-1	-	TGTGCCATTACTAACTACAATGAGCAGTTCTTC	CAITNYNEQFF
TRBV9	-	TRBJ2-7	-	TGTGCCAGCAGCGTTCGGGGGGCAGCTCACCCTCCGGAGCAGTACTTC	CASSVRGAAHPPEQYF
TRBV5-1	TRBD1	TRBJ1-5	-	TGCGCCAGCAGCCCCGAGGGGGCGGGCAATCAGCCCCAGCATTTT	CASSPEGAGNQPQHF
TRBV2	TRBD1	TRBJ2-7	-	TGTGCCAACGCCCAACCGGGACAGGGGGCTCACGAGCAGTACTTC	CANAQPGQGAHEQYF
TRBV30	-	TRBJ1-1	-	TGTGCCTGGAGCTCGGTGGGGGGCACTGAAGCTTTCTTT	CAWSSVGGTEAFF
TRBV27	TRBD2	TRBJ2-3	few	TGTGCCATCTCACGGGGGGGCCGCACAGATACGCAGTATTTT	CAISRGGRTDTQYF
TRBV5-1	-	TRBJ2-3	-	TGCGCCAGCAGCGCGGGGAGTTTGGGAGATACGCAGTATTTT	CASSAGSLGDTQYF
TRBV29-1	-	TRBJ2-3	once	TGCAGCGTTGAAGGGAATAGTATGGCAGGCGATAATACGCAGTATTTT	CSVEGNSMAGDNTQYF
TRBV4-3	TRBD1	TRBJ1-1	few	TGCGCCAGCAGCCAAGAGTCGGCAGGGGGGAACGCTGAAGCTTTCTTT	CASSQESAGGNAEAFF
TRBV10-1	-	TRBJ2-5	few	TGCGCCAGCAGTGAGTTGCAGGAGACCCAGTACTTC	CASSELQETQYF
TRBV28	TRBD2	TRBJ2-1	-	TGTGCCAGCAGTTTAGGGGGGGTTTTCTACAATGAGCAGTTCTTC	CASSLGGVFYNEQFF
TRBV4-3	-	TRBJ1-1	once	TGCGCCAGCAGCCAAGATGAGGGGGGGCGGAACACTGAAGCTTTCTTT	CASSQDEGGRNTEAFF
TRBV10-3	-	TRBJ2-7	few	TGTGCCATCAGTGAGTCAGTCACAGGGGGGGACGAGCAGTACTTC	CAISESVTGGDEQYF
TRBV29-1	TRBD1	TRBJ2-3	few	TGCAGCGTCCGACAGGGGGCAGATACGCAGTATTTT	CSVRQGADTQYF